The source of this T cell receptor beta chain is a study of cytomegalovirus exposure and HLA in healthy donors. Study information: Falling in the Caucasian-associated ancestry cluster were about 80% of approximately 410 genotyped donors.

Findings and limits, study-wide: Most observed TCR sequences were rare, whereas some public TCRs were detected in many donors. There were a few CMV-associated chains whose specificity for CMV antigens was confirmed in vitro.

Germline lookup yields CDR1 MDHEN and CDR2 SYDVKM. The CDR3 totals 14 residues. The V end lost 6 bases, the J end lost 3 bases, and 14 bases lay between the germline ends. This clone was seen more than once but under ten times. The antigen remains undetermined. A multiplex PCR was run with 60 Vbeta primers and 13 Jbeta primers. TCRdb keeps only in-frame clones here, not all; method: immunoSEQ multiplex PCR. This sample has around 150,000 clones, with about 85% found just once. The source is a boy younger than 10 in good health and CMV-seronegative. Sequencing was performed on PBMCs. This rearrangement joins TRBV28 to TRBJ1-2; no reliable D call. The CDR3 sequence is CASRSNAGHYGYTF. The CDR3 bases are TGTGCCAGCAGGTCCAATGCGGGTCACTATGGCTACACCTTC.